The next 12 T cell receptor beta chains were all read from a single sample in a study of T cell clusters in autoimmune cytopenias. Multiplex touch-down PCR amplified TRB using TRB-A and TRB-B pools in one tube. From the multiplex PCR reads, TCRdb lists one entry per CDR3 protein and no DNA. The sample has 5,500 to 6,500 distinct CDR3 sequences. TRB amplification used approximately 250 ng of peripheral blood genomic DNA. The sample was also reused in another study, on T cell repertoires in aging, cancer and after chemotherapy.

The sequenced sample consisted of peripheral blood. These receptors all come from a human donor in good health.

The V gene is TRBV7-2, the J gene TRBJ2-5; the TCRdb D gene call, TRBD1, has no DNA to confirm it. The CDR3 contains 16 residues. CDR1 SGHTA and CDR2 FQGNSA come from the germline V gene. The CDR3 here is CASSRLRTGGQETQYF.

This sequence joins TRBV7-6 and TRBJ1-2. The CDR3 spans 16 residues. Germline assignment: CDR1 SGHVS and CDR2 FNYEAQ. CDR3: CASSSTGGPANYGYTF.

The genes are TRBV25-1 and TRBJ1-4. This CDR3 has 13 amino acids. Germline values: CDR1 MGHDK, CDR2 SYGVNS. The chain's CDR3 is CASSKGVLEKLFF.

This clonotype is labeled medium-sized based on frequency. The gene calls are TRBV20-1 and TRBJ2-5. The CDR3 is made up of 11 amino acids. CDR1 and CDR2 from the germline V gene are DFQATT and SNEGSKA (reference sequence). The CDR3 loop is CSASYRETQYF.

The gene calls are TRBV30 and TRBJ2-7; as DNA is missing, the TRBD1 call by TCRdb cannot be tested. Germline CDR1 and CDR2: GTSNPN and SVGIG (reference sequence). CDR3 size: 12 residues. CDR3 residues: CAWSPAKYEQYF.

The genes are TRBV25-1 and TRBJ1-1; without DNA, the TCRdb call of TRBD1 cannot be checked. Germline lookup yields CDR1 MGHDK and CDR2 SYGVNS. The CDR3 totals 16 residues. This CDR3 reads CASSESPDRDGGQAFF.

The chain's CDR3 is CASSQIGSGLRTGELFF. The genes are TRBV14 and TRBJ2-2; the D call of TRBD1 rests on TCRdb alone, since no DNA is present to check it. Germline V CDR1 and CDR2: SGHDN, FVKESK. The CDR3 consists of 17 residues.

This clonotype registers medium-sized by frequency. The V call is TRBV6-5, the J call TRBJ1-5; without DNA, the TCRdb call of TRBD1 cannot be checked. The CDR3 is 15 amino acids. Germline V gene sequence: CDR1 MNHEY, CDR2 SVGAGI. The CDR3 is CASRSGEYSNQPQHF.

This clonotype is labeled medium-sized (0.01 to 0.1%) based on frequency. The V call is TRBV30, the J call TRBJ2-1; lacking DNA, the TRBD2 call made by TCRdb goes unchecked. Looked up from germline, CDR1 is GTSNPN and CDR2 is SVGIG (reference sequence). The CDR3 is 14 amino acids. This CDR3 is CAWSVASGGNEQFF.

This clonotype is identified as medium-sized from frequency. The CDR3 loop is CASSTTGIQETQYF. The chain couples TRBV19 to TRBJ2-5; TCRdb designates TRBD1, a call that cannot be tested without DNA. The germline V gene has CDR1 LNHDA and CDR2 SQIVND (reference sequence). This CDR3 is 14 amino acids long.

This clonotype is classed as medium-sized by frequency. The V call is TRBV19, the J call TRBJ2-6. This CDR3 spans 14 amino acids. Germline lookup yields CDR1 LNHDA and CDR2 SQIVND (reference sequence). The CDR3: CASKPGAGANVLTF.

Judged by frequency, this clonotype is medium-sized. The chain uses TRBV29-1 and TRBJ2-3; TCRdb designates TRBD1, a call that cannot be tested without DNA. This CDR3 has 15 residues. Germline CDR1 reads SQVTM; CDR2 reads ANQGSEA. CDR3 region: CSVQGTGEGTDTQYF.